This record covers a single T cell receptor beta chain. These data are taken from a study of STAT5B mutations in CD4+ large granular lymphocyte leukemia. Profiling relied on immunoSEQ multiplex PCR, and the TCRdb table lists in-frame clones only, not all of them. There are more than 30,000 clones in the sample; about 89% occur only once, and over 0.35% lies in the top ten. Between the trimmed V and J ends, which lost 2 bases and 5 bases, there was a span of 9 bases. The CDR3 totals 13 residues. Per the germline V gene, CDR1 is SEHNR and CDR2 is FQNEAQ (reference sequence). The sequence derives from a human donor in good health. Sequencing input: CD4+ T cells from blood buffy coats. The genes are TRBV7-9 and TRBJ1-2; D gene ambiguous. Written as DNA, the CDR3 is TGTGCCAGCAGCTTATCGGCGGGGTATGGCTACACCTTC. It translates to CASSLSAGYGYTF.